The rows below give T cell receptor beta chains drawn from one sample of a study of cytomegalovirus exposure and HLA in healthy donors. Some clones are missing from TCRdb's copy, which holds only in-frame ones; the method was immunoSEQ multiplex PCR. The data show over 200,000 clones, less than 90% seen once. The material sequenced was PBMCs. Receptors originate from a woman aged 18 to 35 in good health and CMV-seronegative. Both conserved end residues are part of each CDR3. Clone size is not always given. Where it is, it says once, few, many or a class for expanded clones.

v_gene | len | abundance | CDR3aa
TRBV25-1 | 15 | . | CASSGTGTGFWEQFF
TRBV2 | 15 | . | CASSARQGKSYEQYF
TRBV7-6 | 11 | . | CASSYEAEQYF
TRBV10-3 | 13 | . | CAIREGAIGELFF
TRBV7-3 | 18 | . | CASSLIPGLAGGTGELFF
TRBV19 | 16 | . | CASSTGQKVGTGELFF
TRBV2 | 16 | . | CASSESEGALGYGYTF
TRBV23-1 | 14 | once | CASSQSGPNQPQHF
TRBV7-9 | 12 | . | CASSREGTEAFF
TRBV25-1 | 14 | . | CASALAGGRNEQFF
TRBV5-1 | 15 | . | CASSPASGTYHEQYF
TRBV5-1 | 12 | . | CASSPGGGELFF
TRBV9 | 13 | . | CASSVEGNYGYTF
TRBV6-1 | 16 | . | CASSEYRGREYNEQFF
TRBV6-5 | 15 | . | CASSRTTLPGNTIYF
TRBV27 | 16 | . | CASSLSDRPSLGELFF
TRBV5-1 | 13 | . | CASSFQGEQPQHF
TRBV11-2 | 14 | . | CASSSLSGPHEQYF
TRBV10-3 | 12 | . | CAIRGQGNEQFF
TRBV5-1 | 15 | . | CASSPRQGEYSEQYF
TRBV9 | 16 | . | CASSVGGGATYNEQFF
TRBV10-3 | 13 | . | CATGGSGQETQYF
TRBV28 | 14 | . | CASSFGLGTGELFF
TRBV7-9 | 13 | few | CASSLTANTEAFF
TRBV2 | 14 | . | CASSEYGRNTEAFF
TRBV6-4 | 17 | few | CASSDSGTGEVTGELFF
TRBV4-2 | 17 | . | CASSQDPMGTSSYEQYF
TRBV27 | 14 | . | CASSSGQGVFEQYF
TRBV30 | 18 | . | CAWKAQWGLAEGADEQFF
TRBV7-2 | 13 | . | CASSLRPGTEAFF
TRBV6-5 | 14 | . | CASSPPLASNEQFF
TRBV10-3 | 13 | . | CAISEPPGYGYTF
TRBV28 | 14 | . | CASSLDGRLRELFF
TRBV10-3 | 16 | . | CAISDSHGGMNTEAFF
TRBV11-2 | 19 | . | CASSPLQRPKRGSSYEQYF
TRBV7-2 | 16 | . | CASSSNLAGERHEQYF
TRBV2 | 11 | . | CASSFSYEQYF
TRBV6-1 | 11 | . | CASNAGPGYTF
TRBV7-9 | 16 | once | CASSFHSGQGNQPQHF
TRBV7-3 | 14 | . | CASSDAASGNTIYF
TRBV18 | 13 | once | CASRGRNDTEAFF
TRBV9 | 14 | once | CASSAWDSSYEQYF
TRBV27 | 12 | . | CASSPWAGELFF
TRBV4-1 | 15 | . | CASSYTDGQAPGYTF
TRBV6-4 | 15 | once | CASSDSSGEVNEQFF
TRBV27 | 14 | . | CASSPWGRVETQYF
TRBV10-3 | 15 | . | CAISESGLPNQPQHF
TRBV5-4 | 11 | . | CASIPVKGYTF
TRBV6-4 | 13 | . | CASSASANAEAFF
TRBV27 | 13 | . | CASSFGPNNEQFF
TRBV2 | 15 | . | CASMATSLATDTQYF
TRBV10-1 | 18 | . | CASSENPPLGKTQETQYF
TRBV19 | 15 | . | CASREGLAGAYEQYF
TRBV30 | 14 | . | CAWRIAGGAETQYF
TRBV25-1 | 14 | . | CASRRQGEAGELFF
TRBV6-6 | 13 | once | CAITPGAHYGYTF